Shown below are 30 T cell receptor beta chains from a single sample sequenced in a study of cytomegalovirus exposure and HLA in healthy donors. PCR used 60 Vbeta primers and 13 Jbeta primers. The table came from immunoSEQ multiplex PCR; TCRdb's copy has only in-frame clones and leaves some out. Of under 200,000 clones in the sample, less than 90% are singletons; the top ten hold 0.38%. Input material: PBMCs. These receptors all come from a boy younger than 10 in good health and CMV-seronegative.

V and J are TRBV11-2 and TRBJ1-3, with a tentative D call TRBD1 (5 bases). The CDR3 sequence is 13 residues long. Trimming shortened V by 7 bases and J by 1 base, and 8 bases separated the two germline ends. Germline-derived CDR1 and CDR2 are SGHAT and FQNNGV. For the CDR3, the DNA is TGTGCCAGCATCCAGGGTTCTGGAAACACCATATATTTT. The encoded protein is CASIQGSGNTIYF.

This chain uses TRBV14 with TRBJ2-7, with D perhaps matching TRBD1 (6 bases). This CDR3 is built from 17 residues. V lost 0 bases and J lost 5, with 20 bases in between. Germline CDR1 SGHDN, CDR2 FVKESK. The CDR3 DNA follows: TGTGCCAGCAGCCAAGAAGGACTTCTGGACAGTATGAACGAGCAGTACTTC. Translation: CASSQEGLLDSMNEQYF.

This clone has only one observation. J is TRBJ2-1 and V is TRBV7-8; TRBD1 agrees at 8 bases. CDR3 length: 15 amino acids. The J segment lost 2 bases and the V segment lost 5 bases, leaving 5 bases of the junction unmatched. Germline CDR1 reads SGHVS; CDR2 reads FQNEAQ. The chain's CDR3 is CASSPDRGTYNEQFF. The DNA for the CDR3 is TGTGCCAGCAGCCCAGACAGGGGCACCTACAATGAGCAGTTCTTC.

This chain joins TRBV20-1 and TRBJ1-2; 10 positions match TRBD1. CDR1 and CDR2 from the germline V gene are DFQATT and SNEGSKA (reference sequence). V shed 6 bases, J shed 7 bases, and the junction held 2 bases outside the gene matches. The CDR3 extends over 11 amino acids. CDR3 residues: CSAGTGVGYTF. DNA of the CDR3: TGCAGTGCCGGGACAGGGGTTGGCTACACCTTC.

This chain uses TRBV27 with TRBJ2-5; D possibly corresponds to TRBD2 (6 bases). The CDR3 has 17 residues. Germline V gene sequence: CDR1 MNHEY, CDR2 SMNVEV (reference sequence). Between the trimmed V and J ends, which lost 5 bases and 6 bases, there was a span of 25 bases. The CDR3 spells CASSPILREALRKTQYF. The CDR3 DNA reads TGTGCCAGCAGTCCGATATTGCGGGAAGCGTTAAGGAAGACCCAGTACTTC.

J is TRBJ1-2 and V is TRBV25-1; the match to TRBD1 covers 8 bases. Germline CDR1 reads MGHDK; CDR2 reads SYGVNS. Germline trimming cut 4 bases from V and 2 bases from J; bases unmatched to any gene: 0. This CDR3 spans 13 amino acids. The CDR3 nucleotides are TGTGCCAGCAGTGGACAGGGGAACTATGGCTACACCTTC. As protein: CASSGQGNYGYTF.

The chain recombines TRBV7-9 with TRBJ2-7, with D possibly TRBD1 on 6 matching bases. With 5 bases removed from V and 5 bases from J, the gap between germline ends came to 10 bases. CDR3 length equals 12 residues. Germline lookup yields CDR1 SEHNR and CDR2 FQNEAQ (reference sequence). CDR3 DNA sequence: TGTGCCAGCAGCCGTAACAGGGACGAGCAGTACTTC. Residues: CASSRNRDEQYF.

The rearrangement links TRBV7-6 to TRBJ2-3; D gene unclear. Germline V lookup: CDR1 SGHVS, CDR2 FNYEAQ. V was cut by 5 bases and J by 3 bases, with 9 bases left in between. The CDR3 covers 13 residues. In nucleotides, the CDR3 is TGTGCCAGCAGCCCTCCTTCTACAGATACGCAGTATTTT. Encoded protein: CASSPPSTDTQYF.

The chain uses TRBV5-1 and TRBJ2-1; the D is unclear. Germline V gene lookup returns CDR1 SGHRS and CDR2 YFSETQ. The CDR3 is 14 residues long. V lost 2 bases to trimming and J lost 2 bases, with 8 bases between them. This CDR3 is CASSFSQTYNEQFF. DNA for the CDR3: TGCGCCAGCAGCTTTAGCCAGACCTACAATGAGCAGTTCTTC.

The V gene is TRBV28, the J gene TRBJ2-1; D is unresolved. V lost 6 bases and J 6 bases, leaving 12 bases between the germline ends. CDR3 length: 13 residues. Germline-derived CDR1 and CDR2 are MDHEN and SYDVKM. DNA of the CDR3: TGTGCCAGCAGCCTCCCCCCGGGCAATGAGCAGTTCTTC. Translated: CASSLPPGNEQFF.

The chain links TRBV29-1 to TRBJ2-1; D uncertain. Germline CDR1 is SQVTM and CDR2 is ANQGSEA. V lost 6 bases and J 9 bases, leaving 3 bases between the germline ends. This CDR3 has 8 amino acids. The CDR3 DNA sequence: TGCAGCGTCGGTGAGCAGTTCTTC. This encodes CSVGEQFF.

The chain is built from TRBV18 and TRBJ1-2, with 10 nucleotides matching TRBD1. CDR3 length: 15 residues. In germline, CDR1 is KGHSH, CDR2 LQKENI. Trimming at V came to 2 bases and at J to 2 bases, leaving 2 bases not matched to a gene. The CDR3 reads CASSPGTGENYGYTF. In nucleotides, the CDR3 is TGTGCCAGCTCACCAGGGACAGGGGAGAACTATGGCTACACCTTC.

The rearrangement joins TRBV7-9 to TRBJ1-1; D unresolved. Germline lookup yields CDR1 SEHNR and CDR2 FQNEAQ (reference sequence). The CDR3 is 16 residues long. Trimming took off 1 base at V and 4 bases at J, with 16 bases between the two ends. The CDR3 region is CASSLDTRPRGTEAFF. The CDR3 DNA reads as TGTGCCAGCAGCTTAGATACAAGGCCTCGGGGCACTGAAGCTTTCTTT. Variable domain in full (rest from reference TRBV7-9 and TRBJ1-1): DTGVSQNPRHKITKRGQNVTFRCDPISEHNRLYWYRQTLGQGPEFLTYFQNEAQLEKSRLLSDRFSAERPKGSFSTLEIQRTEQGDSAMYLCASSLDTRPRGTEAFFGQGTRLTVV.

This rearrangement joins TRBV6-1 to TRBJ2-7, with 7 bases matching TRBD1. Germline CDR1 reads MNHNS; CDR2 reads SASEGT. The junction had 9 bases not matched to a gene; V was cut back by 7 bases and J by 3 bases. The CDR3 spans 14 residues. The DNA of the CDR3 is TGTGCCAGCAATTTCAGGGGGTTTGACTACGAGCAGTACTTC. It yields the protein CASNFRGFDYEQYF.

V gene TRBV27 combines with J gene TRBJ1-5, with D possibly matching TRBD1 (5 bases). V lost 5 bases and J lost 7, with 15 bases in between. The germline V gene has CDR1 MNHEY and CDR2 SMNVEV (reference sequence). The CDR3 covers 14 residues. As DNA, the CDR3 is TGTGCCAGCAGTCCCGGGGGGTTAGCCCAGCCCCAGCATTTT. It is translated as CASSPGGLAQPQHF.

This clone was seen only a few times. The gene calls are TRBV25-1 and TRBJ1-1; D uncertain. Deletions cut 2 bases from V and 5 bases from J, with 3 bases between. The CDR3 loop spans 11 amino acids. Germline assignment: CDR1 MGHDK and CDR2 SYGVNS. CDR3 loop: CASSELTEAFF. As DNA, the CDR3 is TGTGCCAGCAGTGAACTAACTGAAGCTTTCTTT.

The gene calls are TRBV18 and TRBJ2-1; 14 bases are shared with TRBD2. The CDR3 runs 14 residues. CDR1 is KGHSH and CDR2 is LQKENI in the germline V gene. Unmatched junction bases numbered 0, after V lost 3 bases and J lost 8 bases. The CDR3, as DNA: TGTGCCAGCTCACCGGGACTAGCGGGAGATGAGCAGTTCTTC. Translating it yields CASSPGLAGDEQFF.

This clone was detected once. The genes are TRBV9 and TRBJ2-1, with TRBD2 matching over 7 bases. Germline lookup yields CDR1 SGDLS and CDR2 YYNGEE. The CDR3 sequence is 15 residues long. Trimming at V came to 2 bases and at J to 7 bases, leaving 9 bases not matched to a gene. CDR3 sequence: CASSVSSGTVNEQFF. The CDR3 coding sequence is TGTGCCAGCAGCGTCTCTAGCGGCACCGTAAATGAGCAGTTCTTC.

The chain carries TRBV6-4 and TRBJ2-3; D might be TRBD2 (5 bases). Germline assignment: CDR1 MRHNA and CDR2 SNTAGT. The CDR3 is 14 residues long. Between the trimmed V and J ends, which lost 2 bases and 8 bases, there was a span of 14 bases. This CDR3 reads CASSDGRTRGTQYF. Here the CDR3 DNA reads TGTGCCAGCAGTGACGGGCGGACCCGGGGTACGCAGTATTTT.

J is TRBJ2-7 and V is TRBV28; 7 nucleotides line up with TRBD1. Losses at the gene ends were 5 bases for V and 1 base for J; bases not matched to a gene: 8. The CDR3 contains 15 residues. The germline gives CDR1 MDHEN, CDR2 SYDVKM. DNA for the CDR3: TGTGCCAGCAGTCGCGGACAGGCGCCGTCCTACGAGCAGTACTTC. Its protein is CASSRGQAPSYEQYF.

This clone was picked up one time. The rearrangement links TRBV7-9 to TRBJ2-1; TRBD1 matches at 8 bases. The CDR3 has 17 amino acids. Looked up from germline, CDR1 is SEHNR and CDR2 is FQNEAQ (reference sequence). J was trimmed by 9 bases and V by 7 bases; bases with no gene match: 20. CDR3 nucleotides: TGTGCCAGCACCCCGGAAGCTCTTACAGGGGGTCTAATTGAGCAGTTCTTC. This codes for CASTPEALTGGLIEQFF.

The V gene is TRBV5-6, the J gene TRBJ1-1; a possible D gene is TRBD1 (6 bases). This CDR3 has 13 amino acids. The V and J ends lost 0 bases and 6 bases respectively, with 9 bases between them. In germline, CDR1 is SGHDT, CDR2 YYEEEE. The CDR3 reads CASSLGGGPEAFF. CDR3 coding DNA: TGTGCCAGCAGCTTGGGTGGGGGCCCTGAAGCTTTCTTT.

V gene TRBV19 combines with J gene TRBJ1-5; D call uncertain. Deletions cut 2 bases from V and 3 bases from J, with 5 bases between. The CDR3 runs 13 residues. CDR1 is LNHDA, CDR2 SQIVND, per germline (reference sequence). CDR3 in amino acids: CASSIQVNQPQHF. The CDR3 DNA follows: TGTGCCAGTAGTATACAGGTCAATCAGCCCCAGCATTTT.

DNA for the CDR3: TGTGCCTGGAGTGTTGGCGGGGGATCCTACAATGAGCAGTTCTTC. Amino acids: CAWSVGGGSYNEQFF. This chain joins TRBV30 and TRBJ2-1; the match to TRBD2 covers 7 bases. This CDR3 has 15 residues. V trimming: 0 bases; J trimming: 1 base; junction bases outside the gene matches: 3. Germline V gives CDR1 GTSNPN, CDR2 SVGIG (reference sequence).

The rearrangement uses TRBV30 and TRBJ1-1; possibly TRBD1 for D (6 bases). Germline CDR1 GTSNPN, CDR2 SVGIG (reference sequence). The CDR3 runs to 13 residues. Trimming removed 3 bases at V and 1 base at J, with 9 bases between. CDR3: CAWSEDRNTEAFF. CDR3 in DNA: TGTGCCTGGAGCGAGGACAGGAACACTGAAGCTTTCTTT. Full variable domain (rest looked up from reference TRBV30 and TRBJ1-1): SQTIHQWPATLVQPVGSPLSLECTVEGTSNPNLYWYRQAAGRGLQLLFYSVGIGQISSEVPQNLSASRPQDRQFILSSKKLLLSDSGFYLCAWSEDRNTEAFFGQGTRLTVV.

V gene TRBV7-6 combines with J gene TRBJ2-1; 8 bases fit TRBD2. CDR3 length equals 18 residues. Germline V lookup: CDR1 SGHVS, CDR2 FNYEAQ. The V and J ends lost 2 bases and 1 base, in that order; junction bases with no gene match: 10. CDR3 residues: CASSLRGITSGSYNEQFF. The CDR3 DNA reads TGTGCCAGCAGCTTAAGGGGAATTACTAGCGGATCCTACAATGAGCAGTTCTTC.

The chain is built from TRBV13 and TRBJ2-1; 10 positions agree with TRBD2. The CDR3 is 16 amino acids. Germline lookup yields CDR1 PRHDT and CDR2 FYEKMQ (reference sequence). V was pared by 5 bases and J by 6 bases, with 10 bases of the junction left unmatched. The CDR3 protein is CASSPGAGGHPNEQFF. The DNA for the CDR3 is TGTGCCAGCAGCCCCGGAGCGGGAGGGCACCCCAATGAGCAGTTCTTC.

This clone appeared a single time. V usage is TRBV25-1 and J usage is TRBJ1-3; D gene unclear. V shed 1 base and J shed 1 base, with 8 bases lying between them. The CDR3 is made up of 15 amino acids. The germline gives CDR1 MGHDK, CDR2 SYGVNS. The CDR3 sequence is CASSEFGGSGNTIYF. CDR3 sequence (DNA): TGTGCCAGCAGTGAATTTGGAGGGTCTGGAAACACCATATATTTT.

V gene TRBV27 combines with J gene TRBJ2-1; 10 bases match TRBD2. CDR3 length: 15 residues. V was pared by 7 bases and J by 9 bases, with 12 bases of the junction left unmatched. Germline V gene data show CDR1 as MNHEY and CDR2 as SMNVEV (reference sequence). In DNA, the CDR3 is TGTGCCAGCATGCCCAGACTAGCGGGTGTCGGTGAGCAGTTCTTC. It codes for CASMPRLAGVGEQFF.

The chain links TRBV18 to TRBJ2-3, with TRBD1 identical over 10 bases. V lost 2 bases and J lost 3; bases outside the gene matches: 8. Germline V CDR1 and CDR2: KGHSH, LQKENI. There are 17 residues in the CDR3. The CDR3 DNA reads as TGTGCCAGCTCACCATTGCCCGGGACAGGGGCGACAGATACGCAGTATTTT. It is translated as CASSPLPGTGATDTQYF.